This record covers a single TCR beta chain. This record belongs to a study of OX40 agonist ivuxolimab in advanced cancers. V was pared by 5 bases and J by 8 bases, with 10 bases of the junction left unmatched. CDR3 length: 15 residues. Germline V gives CDR1 MNHEY, CDR2 SVGAGI. The assay was immunoSEQ multiplex PCR, and TCRdb's table has in-frame clones only and misses some. The data hold about 54,000 clones, with around 89% observed a single time. This sample comprised CD4+ or CD8+ T cells sorted from blood, obtained in a trial of the OX40 agonist ivuxolimab. The chain has TRBV6-5 and TRBJ1-4, with 8 nucleotides matching TRBD1. The TCR sequence derives from an adult with an advanced solid tumor such as melanoma, head and neck, liver or kidney cancer. DNA of the CDR3: TGTGCCAGCAGTGGGGCCGGGACAGGAGACGAAAAACTGTTTTTT. Protein sequence: CASSGAGTGDEKLFF.